These 18 T cell receptor beta chains were all obtained from the same sample, sequenced in a study of OX40 agonist ivuxolimab in advanced cancers. The assay was immunoSEQ multiplex PCR, and TCRdb's table has in-frame clones only and misses some. The table records about 50,000 clones, 75% to 80% of them present only once. The sequenced sample was CD4+ or CD8+ T cells sorted from blood, obtained in a trial of the OX40 agonist ivuxolimab. All receptors come from an adult with an advanced solid tumor such as melanoma, head and neck, liver or kidney cancer.

The chain uses TRBV4-3 and TRBJ1-6; D uncertain. Germline V gene sequence: CDR1 LGHNA, CDR2 YSLEER. Trimming cost V 0 bases and J 6 bases, with 9 bases left between them. CDR3 length equals 15 residues. The CDR3 sequence is CASSQEKESNSPLHF. The DNA of the CDR3 is TGCGCCAGCAGCCAAGAAAAGGAGAGTAATTCACCCCTCCACTTT.

The chain carries TRBV11-3 and TRBJ2-3; no definite D call. V was shortened by 5 bases and J by 2 bases, with 11 bases between the two germline ends. Germline V gene sequence: CDR1 SGHNT, CDR2 YENEEA. The CDR3 sequence is 14 residues long. The CDR3, as DNA: TGTGCCAGCAGCAAGAACCTTCCCACAGATACGCAGTATTTT. It codes for CASSKNLPTDTQYF.

The V call is TRBV19, the J call TRBJ1-1; a weak D match, TRBD1 (5 bases). Germline values: CDR1 LNHDA, CDR2 SQIVND (reference sequence). The CDR3 covers 13 residues. Trimming took 6 bases from V and 5 from J, leaving 13 bases between them. This CDR3 reads CASRQDTETEAFF. The CDR3 DNA follows: TGTGCCAGTAGACAGGACACGGAGACTGAAGCTTTCTTT.

This chain connects TRBV7-2 to TRBJ2-5, with TRBD2 matching 12 bases. J gave up 9 bases and V 5 bases, and 10 bases lay outside the gene matches. Per germline, CDR1 SGHTA and CDR2 FQGNSA. CDR3 length: 15 amino acids. CDR3 nucleotides: TGTGCCAGCAGCACGTGGACTAGCGGGGTCGGGGCCCAGTACTTC. The encoded protein is CASSTWTSGVGAQYF. Drawing the rest from reference TRBV7-2 and TRBJ2-5, the complete variable domain is GAGVSQSPSNKVTEKGKDVELRCDPISGHTALYWYRQSLGQGLEFLIYFQGNSAPDKSGLPSDRFSAERTGGSVSTLTIQRTQQEDSAVYLCASSTWTSGVGAQYFGPGTRLLVL.

The chain employs TRBV5-8 and TRBJ2-1; 14 bases are shared with TRBD2. V lost 2 bases and J lost 10; bases outside the gene matches: 14. Germline V gene lookup returns CDR1 SGHTS and CDR2 YDEGEE. CDR3 length equals 18 residues. The CDR3 loop is CASSLGLAGGTGSEEQFF. The CDR3 DNA is TGTGCCAGCAGCTTAGGACTAGCGGGGGGAACCGGGTCAGAAGAGCAGTTCTTC. The full variable domain, rest sourced from reference TRBV5-8 and TRBJ2-1, is EAGVTQSPTHLIKTRGQQATLRCSPISGHTSVYWYQQALGLGLQFLLWYDEGEERNRGNFPPRFSGRQFPNYSSELNVNALELEDSALYLCASSLGLAGGTGSEEQFFGPGTRLTVL.

V gene TRBV6-5 combines with J gene TRBJ2-7; TRBD2 is a possible D gene (5 bases). The CDR3 has 14 amino acids. The germline CDR1 and CDR2 sequences are MNHEY and SVGAGI. The germline V and J ends were trimmed by 4 bases and 0 bases, with 10 bases remaining between them. CDR3 DNA sequence: TGTGCCAGCAGTTGGGGAGCGCCCTCCTACGAGCAGTACTTC. Translation gives CASSWGAPSYEQYF.

V gene TRBV7-9 combines with J gene TRBJ2-2, with 15 bases identical to TRBD2. This CDR3 is 18 amino acids long. Germline CDR1 is SEHNR and CDR2 is FQNEAQ (reference sequence). The junction had 8 bases not matched to a gene; V was cut back by 3 bases and J by 6 bases. CDR3 nucleotide sequence: TGTGCCAGCAGCTTCCACGGACTAGCGGGAGGGAGGCCCGGGGAGCTGTTTTTT. Translated, it gives CASSFHGLAGGRPGELFF.

The V and J genes are TRBV6-6 and TRBJ2-7; the D gene is possibly TRBD2 (7 bases). The CDR3 is made up of 12 amino acids. Germline CDR1 is MNHNY and CDR2 is SVGAGI (reference sequence). Trimming stripped 5 bases from V and 7 bases from J, with 12 bases between. In DNA form, the CDR3 reads TGTGCCAGCAGTCTCAGGGGAGGGGAGCAGTACTTC. It translates to CASSLRGGEQYF.

The chain links TRBV11-2 to TRBJ1-2, with 9 bases fitting TRBD1. The CDR3 consists of 14 residues. Trimming at V came to 3 bases and at J to 14 bases, leaving 13 bases not matched to a gene. Per the germline V gene, CDR1 is SGHAT and CDR2 is FQNNGV. CDR3 in amino acids: CASSFIRDRVLWTF. In DNA, the CDR3 is TGTGCCAGCAGCTTTATACGGGACAGGGTATTGTGGACCTTC.

In this sample, this clone turned up a few times. CDR3 loop: CASRGIGVSSNYGYTF. CDR3 sequence (DNA): TGTGCCAGCAGGGGTATCGGGGTTTCCTCTAACTATGGCTACACCTTC. The rearrangement joins TRBV13 to TRBJ1-2; no clear D gene. CDR3 length: 16 amino acids. Trimming removed 6 bases at V and 0 bases at J, with 17 bases between. Germline loops: CDR1 PRHDT, CDR2 FYEKMQ (reference sequence).

The table lists this clone with a few counts. V is TRBV2 and J is TRBJ1-5; D gene unclear. The CDR3 extends over 12 amino acids. V was pared by 1 base and J by 8 bases, with 6 bases between. In germline, CDR1 is SNHLY, CDR2 FYNNEI. CDR3: CASSEGREPQHF. The CDR3 DNA reads TGTGCCAGCAGTGAAGGGCGAGAGCCCCAGCATTTT.

The V call is TRBV5-4, the J call TRBJ1-2; TRBD1 might be the D (6 bases). The CDR3 length is 14 residues. The V end was cut by 4 bases, the J end by 2 bases, with 12 bases between. Per germline, CDR1 SGHNT and CDR2 YYREEE (reference sequence). This CDR3 reads CASSLDRANYGYTF. The CDR3 DNA reads TGTGCCAGCAGCCTGGACAGAGCAAACTATGGCTACACCTTC.

The count of this clone is one. The chain is built from TRBV7-8 and TRBJ2-3; a weak D match, TRBD1 (7 bases). Germline values: CDR1 SGHVS, CDR2 FQNEAQ. The CDR3 runs 20 residues. Trimming cost V 5 bases and J 2 bases, with 29 bases left between them. The CDR3 DNA reads TGTGCCAGCAGCCGCCTACCACCTAGCAGGGGGGTGGGGTTCACAGATACGCAGTATTTT. Residues: CASSRLPPSRGVGFTDTQYF.

This clone was observed a handful of times. The chain combines TRBV5-1 with TRBJ1-3; D gene uncertain. From germline, CDR1 is SGHRS and CDR2 YFSETQ. V gave up 0 bases and J gave up 8 bases, with 12 bases separating them. The CDR3 is made up of 14 amino acids. CDR3 DNA: TGCGCCAGCAGCTTGGACGGACGGGGAGACACCATATATTTT. Translating gives CASSLDGRGDTIYF.

The chain is built from TRBV19 and TRBJ1-2; no definite D call. V was trimmed by 7 bases and J by 5 bases, leaving 14 bases between them. Germline V gene lookup returns CDR1 LNHDA and CDR2 SQIVND (reference sequence). This CDR3 has 13 residues. The CDR3 loop is CASTSRRAYGYTF. CDR3 nucleotide sequence: TGTGCCAGTACCTCTAGAAGGGCGTATGGCTACACCTTC.

V gene TRBV5-1 combines with J gene TRBJ1-2; TRBD1 aligns across 7 bases. The J segment lost 0 bases and the V segment lost 4 bases, leaving 6 bases of the junction unmatched. The CDR3 runs to 15 residues. Germline CDR1 SGHRS, CDR2 YFSETQ. The CDR3: CASSRGQAANYGYTF. The DNA of the CDR3 is TGCGCCAGCAGCCGCGGACAGGCGGCTAACTATGGCTACACCTTC.

This rearrangement joins TRBV18 to TRBJ2-3; 12 nucleotides align to TRBD1. Unmatched junction bases numbered 5, after V lost 4 bases and J lost 3 bases. The CDR3 is made up of 16 amino acids. Germline values: CDR1 KGHSH, CDR2 LQKENI. For the CDR3, the DNA is TGTGCCAGCTCACTTCTGGGACAGGGGGCAACAGATACGCAGTATTTT. Its translation: CASSLLGQGATDTQYF.

The chain links TRBV29-1 to TRBJ1-3; TRBD1 is a possible D gene (6 bases). CDR3 length: 14 residues. V was shortened by 8 bases and J by 1 base, with 15 bases between the two germline ends. From germline, CDR1 is SQVTM and CDR2 ANQGSEA. CDR3 bases: TGCAGCTGGAGGGGGTGGGGGTCTGGAAACACCATATATTTT. Its translation is CSWRGWGSGNTIYF.